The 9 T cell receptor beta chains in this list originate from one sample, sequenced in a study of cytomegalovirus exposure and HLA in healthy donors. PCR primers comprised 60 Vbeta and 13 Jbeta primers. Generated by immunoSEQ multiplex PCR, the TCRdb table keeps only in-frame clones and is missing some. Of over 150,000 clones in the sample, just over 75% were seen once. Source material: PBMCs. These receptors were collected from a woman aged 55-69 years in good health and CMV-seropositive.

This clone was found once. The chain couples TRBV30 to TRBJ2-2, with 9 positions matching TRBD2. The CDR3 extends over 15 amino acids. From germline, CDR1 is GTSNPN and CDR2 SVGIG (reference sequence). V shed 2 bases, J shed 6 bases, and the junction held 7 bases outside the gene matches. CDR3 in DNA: TGTGCCTGGAGTCGGGGGACTAGCTACGCCGGGGAGCTGTTTTTT. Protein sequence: CAWSRGTSYAGELFF.

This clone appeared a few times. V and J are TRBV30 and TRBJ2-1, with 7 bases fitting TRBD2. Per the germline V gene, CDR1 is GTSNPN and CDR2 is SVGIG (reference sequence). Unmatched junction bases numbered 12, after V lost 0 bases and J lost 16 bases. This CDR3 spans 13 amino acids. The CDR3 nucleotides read TGTGCCTGGAGTGTAACCCCCGGACTAGATTGTTTCTTC. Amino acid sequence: CAWSVTPGLDCFF. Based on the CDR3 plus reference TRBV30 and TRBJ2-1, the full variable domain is SQTIHQWPATLVQPVGSPLSLECTVEGTSNPNLYWYRQAAGRGLQLLFYSVGIGQISSEVPQNLSASRPQDRQFILSSKKLLLSDSGFYLCAWSVTPGLDCFFGPGTRLTVL.

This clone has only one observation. The CDR3 nucleotides read TGTGCCAGTAGTCGGACAGATACGCAGTATTTT. It specifies CASSRTDTQYF. The V call is TRBV19, the J call TRBJ2-3, with D unresolved. This CDR3 has 11 residues. Germline V CDR1 and CDR2: LNHDA, SQIVND (reference sequence). V lost 5 bases and J 3 bases, leaving 3 bases between the germline ends.

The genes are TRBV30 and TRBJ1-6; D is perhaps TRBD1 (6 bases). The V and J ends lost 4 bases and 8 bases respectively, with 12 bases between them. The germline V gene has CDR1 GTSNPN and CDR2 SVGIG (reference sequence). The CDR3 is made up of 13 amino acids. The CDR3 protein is CAWNRRGDSPLHF. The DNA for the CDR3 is TGTGCCTGGAACCGCAGGGGTGATTCACCCCTCCACTTT.

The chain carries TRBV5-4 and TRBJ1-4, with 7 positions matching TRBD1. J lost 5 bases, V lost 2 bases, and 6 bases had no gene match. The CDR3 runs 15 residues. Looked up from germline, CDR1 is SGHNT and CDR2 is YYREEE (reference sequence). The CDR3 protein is CASSFGGTVNEKLFF. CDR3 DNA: TGTGCCAGCAGCTTCGGCGGGACAGTGAATGAAAAACTGTTTTTT.

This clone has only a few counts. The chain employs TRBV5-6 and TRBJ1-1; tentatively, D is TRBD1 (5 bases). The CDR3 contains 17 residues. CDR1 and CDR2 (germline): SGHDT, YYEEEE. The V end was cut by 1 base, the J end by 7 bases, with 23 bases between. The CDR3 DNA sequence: TGTGCCAGCAGCTTGAGGAGTCTCGCAGGGCTACGGTTTGAAGCTTTCTTT. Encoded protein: CASSLRSLAGLRFEAFF.

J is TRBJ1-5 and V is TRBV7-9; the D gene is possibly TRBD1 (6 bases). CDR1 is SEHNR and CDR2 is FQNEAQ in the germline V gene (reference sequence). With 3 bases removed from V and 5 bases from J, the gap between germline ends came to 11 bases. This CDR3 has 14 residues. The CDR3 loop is CASSFGGADQPQHF. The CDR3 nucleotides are TGTGCCAGCAGCTTTGGGGGGGCTGATCAGCCCCAGCATTTT.

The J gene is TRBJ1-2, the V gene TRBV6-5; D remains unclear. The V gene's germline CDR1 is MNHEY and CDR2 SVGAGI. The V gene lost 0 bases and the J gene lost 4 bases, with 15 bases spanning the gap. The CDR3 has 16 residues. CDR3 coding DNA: TGTGCCAGCAGTTACTCGAGCGGTGGATGGGGCTATGGCTACACCTTC. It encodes CASSYSSGGWGYGYTF.

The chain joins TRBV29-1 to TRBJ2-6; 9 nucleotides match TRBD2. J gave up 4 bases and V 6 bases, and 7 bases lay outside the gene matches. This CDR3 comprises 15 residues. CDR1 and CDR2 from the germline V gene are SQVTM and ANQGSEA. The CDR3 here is CSVRGGVDGANVLTF. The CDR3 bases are TGCAGCGTCCGCGGGGGGGTTGACGGGGCCAACGTCCTGACTTTC.